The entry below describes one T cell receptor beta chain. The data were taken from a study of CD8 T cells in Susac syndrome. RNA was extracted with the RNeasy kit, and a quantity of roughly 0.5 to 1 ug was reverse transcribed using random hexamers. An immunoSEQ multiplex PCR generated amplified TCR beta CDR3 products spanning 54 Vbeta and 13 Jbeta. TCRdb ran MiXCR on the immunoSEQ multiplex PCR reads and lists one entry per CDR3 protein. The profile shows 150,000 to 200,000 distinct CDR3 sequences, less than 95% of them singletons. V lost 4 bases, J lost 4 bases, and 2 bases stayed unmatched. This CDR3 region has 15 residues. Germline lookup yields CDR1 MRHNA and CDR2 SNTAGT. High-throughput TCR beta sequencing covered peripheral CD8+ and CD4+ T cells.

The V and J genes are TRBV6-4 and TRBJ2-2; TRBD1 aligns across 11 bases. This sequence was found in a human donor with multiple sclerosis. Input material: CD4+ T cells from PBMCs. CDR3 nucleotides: TGTGCCAGCAGTGCTGGGACAGGGGGCACCGGGGAGCTGTTTTTT. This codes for CASSAGTGGTGELFF.